The 32 T cell receptor beta chains below come from one sample, sequenced in a study of blood T cell repertoires in COVID-19. The assay was immunoSEQ multiplex PCR, and TCRdb's table has in-frame clones only and misses some. The sample has about 68,000 clones; more than 70% are singletons. The sequenced sample was peripheral blood. These receptors all come from a man aged 50-59 years with active COVID-19.

The genes are TRBV5-1 and TRBJ1-5, with TRBD1 matching over 8 bases. With 2 bases clipped from V and 6 bases from J, the junction kept 7 bases outside the gene matches. This CDR3 region has 15 residues. Germline loops: CDR1 SGHRS, CDR2 YFSETQ. This CDR3 reads CASSFESGGSQPQHF. The CDR3 DNA is TGCGCCAGCAGCTTTGAGTCAGGGGGCAGTCAGCCCCAGCATTTT. Full variable domain (remainder filled in from reference TRBV5-1 and TRBJ1-5): KAGVTQTPRYLIKTRGQQVTLSCSPISGHRSVSWYQQTPGQGLQFLFEYFSETQRNKGNFPGRFSGRQFSNSRSEMNVSTLELGDSALYLCASSFESGGSQPQHFGDGTRLSIL.

Here the CDR3 DNA reads TGTGCCATCCGGACAGAAAACACTGAAGCTTTCTTT. Protein product: CAIRTENTEAFF. The gene calls are TRBV10-3 and TRBJ1-1; a weak D match, TRBD1 (6 bases). The CDR3 has 12 amino acids. Trimming stripped 8 bases from V and 2 bases from J, with 9 bases between. Germline CDR1 ENHRY, CDR2 SYGVKD.

The genes are TRBV29-1 and TRBJ1-1, with TRBD1 matching 9 bases. Trimming took 0 bases from V and 0 from J; bases not matched to a gene: 14. The germline V gene has CDR1 SQVTM and CDR2 ANQGSEA. CDR3 size: 19 residues. The CDR3 region has the DNA TGCAGCGTTGAAGACCCCCACAGGGGGCAATATGACCTGAACACTGAAGCTTTCTTT. Translated: CSVEDPHRGQYDLNTEAFF.

In nucleotides, the CDR3 is TGTGCCAGCAGTTTACGGACAGGAGCTGTCGGCTACACCTTC. Translation gives CASSLRTGAVGYTF. The J gene is TRBJ1-2, the V gene TRBV27, with 7 bases fitting TRBD1. The length of the CDR3 is 14 residues. The V gene's germline CDR1 is MNHEY and CDR2 SMNVEV (reference sequence). V dropped 2 bases and J dropped 8; count of bases not matched to a gene: 8.

This clone was seen only a few times. DNA of the CDR3: TGTGCCAGCAGTTTCCTCTACGGGGAGCTGTTTTTT. It is translated as CASSFLYGELFF. The chain employs TRBV27 and TRBJ2-2; no firm D call. V was trimmed by 3 bases and J by 7 bases, leaving 6 bases between them. CDR1 MNHEY and CDR2 SMNVEV come from the germline V gene (reference sequence). This CDR3 comprises 12 residues.

This chain uses TRBV4-2 with TRBJ2-1, with 10 bases fitting TRBD2. The CDR3 length is 16 residues. Losses at the gene ends were 1 base for V and 9 bases for J; bases not matched to a gene: 9. In germline, CDR1 is LGHNA, CDR2 YNFKEQ. The CDR3 bases are TGTGCCAGCAGCCAAGGAAACAGCGGGGGGGCAGGTGAGCAGTTCTTC. Protein sequence: CASSQGNSGGAGEQFF.

The V call is TRBV29-1, the J call TRBJ2-7, with 9 bases identical to TRBD2. Trimming took 5 bases from V and 4 from J; bases not matched to a gene: 9. From germline, CDR1 is SQVTM and CDR2 ANQGSEA. The CDR3 extends over 14 amino acids. The CDR3 here is CSVFWLAGEYEQYF. DNA for the CDR3: TGCAGCGTTTTTTGGTTAGCGGGAGAGTACGAGCAGTACTTC.

The gene calls are TRBV29-1 and TRBJ1-2; D unresolved. The V gene lost 5 bases and the J gene lost 8 bases, with 21 bases spanning the gap. The CDR3 contains 14 residues. Germline CDR1 is SQVTM and CDR2 is ANQGSEA. CDR3 in DNA: TGCAGCGTTTCTTCCTCTTTAAATCCCGGGGGCTACACCTTC. Protein sequence: CSVSSSLNPGGYTF.

The rearrangement joins TRBV30 to TRBJ2-7; tentative D call: TRBD1 (5 bases). Trimming stripped 3 bases from V and 4 bases from J, with 10 bases between. The CDR3 is made up of 12 amino acids. CDR1 is GTSNPN, CDR2 SVGIG, per germline (reference sequence). The CDR3 DNA reads as TGTGCCTGGAGCTCTAGGGGTTACGAGCAGTACTTC. Translated: CAWSSRGYEQYF.

The rearrangement joins TRBV5-6 to TRBJ2-1; TRBD1 is a possible D gene (5 bases). CDR1 is SGHDT and CDR2 is YYEEEE in the germline V gene. Trimming removed 4 bases at V and 7 bases at J, with 18 bases between. This CDR3 is built from 15 residues. CDR3 loop: CASSVIGQGWNEQFF. In nucleotides, the CDR3 is TGTGCCAGCAGCGTAATAGGTCAGGGTTGGAATGAGCAGTTCTTC.

Only one count was recorded for this clone. The J gene is TRBJ2-1, the V gene TRBV19; a weak D match, TRBD2 (6 bases). Trimming shortened V by 4 bases and J by 0 bases, and 19 bases separated the two germline ends. CDR3 length equals 18 residues. Looked up from germline, CDR1 is LNHDA and CDR2 is SQIVND (reference sequence). This chain's CDR3 is CASSNALPGVDSYNEQFF. The DNA of the CDR3 is TGTGCCAGTAGTAACGCCCTCCCGGGAGTGGACTCCTACAATGAGCAGTTCTTC.

The chain's CDR3 is CASSPYRGRDTEAFF. DNA for the CDR3: TGTGCCAGCTCACCTTACAGGGGGCGAGACACTGAAGCTTTCTTT. The chain combines TRBV18 with TRBJ1-1; 9 nucleotides align to TRBD1. In germline, CDR1 is KGHSH, CDR2 LQKENI. J gave up 3 bases and V 3 bases, and 5 bases lay outside the gene matches. The CDR3 sequence is 15 residues long.

This clone was counted once. The rearrangement joins TRBV21-1 to TRBJ1-1; the D call in the table, TRBD1, was not verified against the DNA. TRBV21-1 is a pseudogene segment. The CDR3 runs 17 residues. The CDR3 coding sequence is TGTGCCAGCAGCAAAGTGAGGACAGGGGGCTTGTGGACTGAAGCTTTCTTT. Amino acid sequence: CASSKVRTGGLWTEAFF.

The J gene is TRBJ2-3, the V gene TRBV4-1, with TRBD2 identical over 7 bases. V was pared by 1 base and J by 0 bases, with 4 bases of the junction left unmatched. CDR1 MGHRA and CDR2 YSYEKL come from the germline V gene. The CDR3 is made up of 16 amino acids. DNA of the CDR3: TGCGCCAGCAGCCAAGGGCTGCGGGGGAGCACAGATACGCAGTATTTT. Translated: CASSQGLRGSTDTQYF.

The count of this clone is one. CDR3 region: CASRAGVSSYEQYF. In nucleotides, the CDR3 is TGTGCCAGCCGAGCGGGGGTGAGCTCCTACGAGCAGTACTTC. The rearrangement uses TRBV7-8 and TRBJ2-7; 8 bases are shared with TRBD2. With V trimmed by 8 bases and J by 0 bases, 6 bases remained unmatched. CDR3 length: 14 residues. Per germline, CDR1 SGHVS and CDR2 FQNEAQ.

This chain uses TRBV11-2 with TRBJ2-2, with a weak D call TRBD2 (7 bases). CDR1 SGHAT and CDR2 FQNNGV come from the germline V gene. The CDR3 runs to 15 residues. The ends were cut back, 7 bases at V and 4 bases at J, with 16 bases in the middle. CDR3 sequence (DNA): TGTGCCAGCAAAGCTGCGGGGGCGGGCACCGGGGAGCTGTTTTTT. Translated, it gives CASKAAGAGTGELFF.

This clone has a handful of counts. The chain is built from TRBV4-1 and TRBJ2-7, with 10 bases lining up with TRBD1. Germline assignment: CDR1 MGHRA and CDR2 YSYEKL. This CDR3 region has 16 residues. Trimming cost V 1 base and J 2 bases; bases outside gene matches: 5. The CDR3 DNA is TGCGCCAGCAGCCAAGGACAGGGGGCAGGGCCCTACGAGCAGTACTTC. This gives the protein CASSQGQGAGPYEQYF.

This clone was seen just once. This chain uses TRBV6-5 with TRBJ1-6; D is ambiguous. Trimming shortened V by 6 bases and J by 8 bases, and 8 bases separated the two germline ends. CDR1 and CDR2 (germline): MNHEY, SVGAGI. The CDR3 has 12 amino acids. The CDR3 is CASRETHSPLHF. In DNA, the CDR3 is TGTGCCAGCAGGGAGACGCATTCACCCCTCCACTTT.

The chain carries TRBV29-1 and TRBJ2-2, with D perhaps matching TRBD1 (6 bases). Trimming removed 7 bases at V and 5 bases at J, with 14 bases between. Germline loops: CDR1 SQVTM, CDR2 ANQGSEA. The CDR3 consists of 13 residues. CDR3 protein: CSASGQTTGELFF. CDR3 DNA: TGCAGCGCCTCAGGACAGACTACCGGGGAGCTGTTTTTT.

The chain uses TRBV20-1 and TRBJ1-4; 7 bases are a match to TRBD1. The CDR3 covers 11 residues. Germline CDR1 and CDR2: DFQATT and SNEGSKA (reference sequence). CDR3 sequence (DNA): TGCGCCGGGACAGCGAATGAAAAACTGTTTTTT. Translation gives CAGTANEKLFF.

The chain joins TRBV6-2 or TRBV6-3 to TRBJ1-2; D not certain. Germline V gives CDR1 MNHEY, CDR2 SVGEGT. V lost 5 bases, J lost 1 base, and 5 bases lay in between. There are 12 residues in the CDR3. The CDR3 region is CASSPNNYGYTF. The CDR3 DNA reads as TGTGCCAGCAGTCCCAATAACTATGGCTACACCTTC.

V gene TRBV30 combines with J gene TRBJ2-7; D may be TRBD1 (5 bases). V was trimmed by 3 bases and J by 5 bases, leaving 14 bases between them. Germline V gene data show CDR1 as GTSNPN and CDR2 as SVGIG (reference sequence). CDR3 length equals 13 residues. The chain's CDR3 is CAWRDTGFNEQYF. CDR3 in DNA: TGTGCCTGGAGGGATACAGGTTTCAACGAGCAGTACTTC.

V is TRBV11-2 and J is TRBJ2-2, with 7 bases matching TRBD1. The trim removed 5 bases at V and 4 bases at J, leaving 4 bases unmatched. The CDR3 runs to 14 residues. Germline CDR1 reads SGHAT; CDR2 reads FQNNGV. The CDR3 region has the DNA TGTGCCAGCAGCCTCTGGACAGGCACCGGGGAGCTGTTTTTT. It specifies CASSLWTGTGELFF.

The rearrangement uses TRBV18 and TRBJ2-1; a weak D match, TRBD1 (6 bases). Trimming shortened V by 4 bases and J by 8 bases, and 15 bases separated the two germline ends. The CDR3 is 14 amino acids. The V gene's germline CDR1 is KGHSH and CDR2 LQKENI. The CDR3 sequence is CASSLRQVPDEQFF. The CDR3 DNA reads TGTGCCAGCTCACTTAGACAGGTCCCCGATGAGCAGTTCTTC.

J is TRBJ2-5 and V is TRBV7-2, with no clear D. V gave up 5 bases and J gave up 0 bases, with 10 bases separating them. This CDR3 has 14 amino acids. Germline-derived CDR1 and CDR2 are SGHTA and FQGNSA. CDR3 region: CASSPLSDQETQYF. The CDR3 DNA reads TGTGCCAGCAGCCCCCTAAGCGACCAAGAGACCCAGTACTTC.

CDR3 in DNA: TGTGCCAGCAGCCCCGGGACTAGCGGGGGGGCACTCACAGATACGCAGTATTTT. Its translation is CASSPGTSGGALTDTQYF. The V and J genes are TRBV7-9 and TRBJ2-3, with 16 bases lining up with TRBD2. Germline V gene lookup returns CDR1 SEHNR and CDR2 FQNEAQ (reference sequence). V shed 5 bases, J shed 2 bases, and the junction held 7 bases outside the gene matches. CDR3 length: 18 amino acids.

This chain uses TRBV3-1 (or the pseudogene TRBV3-2) with TRBJ2-5, with 12 bases that match TRBD2. Germline CDR1 and CDR2: LGHDT and YNNKEL (reference sequence). V gave up 0 bases and J gave up 6 bases; unmatched junction bases: 11. The CDR3 runs to 18 residues. The CDR3 DNA follows: TGTGCCAGCAGCCAAGACCTAGCGGGGGGGCCGGGGGCAAAGACCCAGTACTTC. As protein: CASSQDLAGGPGAKTQYF.

This clone appeared once. V and J are TRBV2 and TRBJ2-7; D possibly corresponds to TRBD1 (6 bases). Looked up from germline, CDR1 is SNHLY and CDR2 is FYNNEI. CDR3 size: 16 residues. Deletions cut 3 bases from V and 0 bases from J, with 15 bases between. The CDR3 coding sequence is TGTGCCAGCAGTGACCCTGATGACAGGTTCTCCTACGAGCAGTACTTC. It yields the protein CASSDPDDRFSYEQYF.

This sequence joins TRBV25-1 and TRBJ2-7, with D possibly matching TRBD1 (6 bases). The germline CDR1 and CDR2 sequences are MGHDK and SYGVNS. CDR3 length equals 13 residues. V was trimmed by 5 bases and J by 4 bases, leaving 12 bases between them. CDR3 nucleotides: TGTGCCAGCAGTTCACAGGGCAGGTACGAGCAGTACTTC. Translated: CASSSQGRYEQYF.

This chain joins TRBV30 and TRBJ2-2, with 7 nucleotides matching TRBD1. Trimming took 3 bases from V and 6 from J; bases not matched to a gene: 4. Germline assignment: CDR1 GTSNPN and CDR2 SVGIG (reference sequence). The CDR3 loop spans 13 amino acids. This chain's CDR3 is CAWRRQGAGELFF. The CDR3 DNA follows: TGTGCCTGGAGGAGGCAGGGGGCCGGGGAGCTGTTTTTT.

This clone was observed a few times. The chain recombines TRBV2 with TRBJ2-7, with TRBD1 matching 9 bases. Germline-derived CDR1 and CDR2 are SNHLY and FYNNEI. V was pared by 6 bases and J by 3 bases, with 3 bases of the junction left unmatched. This CDR3 spans 13 amino acids. CDR3: CASRTGGIYEQYF. In DNA, the CDR3 is TGTGCCAGCAGAACAGGGGGCATCTACGAGCAGTACTTC.

The J gene is TRBJ2-1, the V gene TRBV5-4; no clear D gene. CDR3 length: 16 amino acids. Germline V gene data show CDR1 as SGHNT and CDR2 as YYREEE (reference sequence). V shed 0 bases and J shed 0 bases, with 10 bases lying between them. The CDR3 protein is CASSLGSPSSYNEQFF. In nucleotides, the CDR3 is TGTGCCAGCAGCTTGGGATCTCCCAGCTCCTACAATGAGCAGTTCTTC. Using reference TRBV5-4 and TRBJ2-1 for the parts outside the CDR3, the full variable domain is ETGVTQSPTHLIKTRGQQVTLRCSSQSGHNTVSWYQQALGQGPQFIFQYYREEENGRGNFPPRFSGLQFPNYSSELNVNALELDDSALYLCASSLGSPSSYNEQFFGPGTRLTVL.